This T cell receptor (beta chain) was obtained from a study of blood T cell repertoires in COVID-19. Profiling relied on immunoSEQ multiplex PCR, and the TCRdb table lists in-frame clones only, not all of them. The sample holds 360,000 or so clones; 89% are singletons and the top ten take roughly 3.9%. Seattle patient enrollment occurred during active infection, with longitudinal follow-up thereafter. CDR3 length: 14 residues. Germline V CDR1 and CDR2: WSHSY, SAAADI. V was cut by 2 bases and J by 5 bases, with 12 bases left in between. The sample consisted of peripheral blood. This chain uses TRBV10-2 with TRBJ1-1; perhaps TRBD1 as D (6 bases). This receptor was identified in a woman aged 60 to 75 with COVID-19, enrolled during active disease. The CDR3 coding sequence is TGCGCCAGCAGTGAGAACAGGGCCAGAACTGAAGCTTTCTTT. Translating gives CASSENRARTEAFF.